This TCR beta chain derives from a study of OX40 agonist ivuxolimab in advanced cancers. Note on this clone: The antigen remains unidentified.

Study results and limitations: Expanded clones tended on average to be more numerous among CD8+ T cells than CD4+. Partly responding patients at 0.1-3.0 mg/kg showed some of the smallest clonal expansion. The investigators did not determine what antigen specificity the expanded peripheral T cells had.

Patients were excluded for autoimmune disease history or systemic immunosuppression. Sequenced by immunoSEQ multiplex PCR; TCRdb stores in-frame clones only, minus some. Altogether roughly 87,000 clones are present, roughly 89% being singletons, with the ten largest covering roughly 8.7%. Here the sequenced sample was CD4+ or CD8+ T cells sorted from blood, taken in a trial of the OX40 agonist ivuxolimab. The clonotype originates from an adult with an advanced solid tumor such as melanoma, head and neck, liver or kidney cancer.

The CDR3 region is CASSQDGGGAYGYTF. DNA of the CDR3: TGCGCCAGCAGCCAAGATGGGGGGGGAGCCTATGGCTACACCTTC. The rearrangement uses TRBV4-3 and TRBJ1-2; D may be TRBD1 (5 bases). The ends were cut back, 0 bases at V and 4 bases at J, with 12 bases in the middle. This CDR3 region has 15 residues. Germline V gene sequence: CDR1 LGHNA, CDR2 YSLEER.